The clone carrying this TCR beta chain was recorded many times. As yet, its antigen is unknown. These data come from a study of response to subunit inactivated influenza vaccine. V lost 6 bases and J lost 2, with 10 bases in between. The length of the CDR3 is 13 residues. TCRdb re-derived calls from the RT-PCR reads in MiXCR, one entry per CDR3 protein. The repertoire has about 500,000 distinct CDR3 sequences, 13% of them found once; the top ten carry about an eighth. Study-wide results and caveats: Authors proposed each seasonal influenza vaccination draws in few new T cells.

The TCR comes from a man aged 50-59 years who received an inactivated influenza vaccine. The genes are TRBV12-3 or TRBV12-4 and TRBJ2-5; D uncertain. The sample in question was PBMCs from blood, obtained 45 days after vaccination. CDR3 coding DNA: TGTGCCAGCAGCCTGGGGAAGCAAGAGACCCAGTACTTC. Its protein is CASSLGKQETQYF.